One sample yielded the 13 T cell receptor beta chains listed below, sequenced in a study of cytomegalovirus exposure and HLA in healthy donors. Researchers ran the PCR with 60 Vbeta and 13 Jbeta primers. Produced via immunoSEQ multiplex PCR; TCRdb's table is partial and in-frame only. This sample carries roughly 100,000 clones, approximately 80% of them seen once, and the ten largest clones take roughly 9.6%. Source material: PBMCs. Every receptor here comes from a male donor in good health and CMV-seropositive.

The gene calls are TRBV4-1 and TRBJ2-7, with TRBD1 matching 11 bases. V was pared by 4 bases and J by 3 bases, with 2 bases of the junction left unmatched. This CDR3 is built from 14 residues. Germline V gene sequence: CDR1 MGHRA, CDR2 YSYEKL. The CDR3 sequence: CASSPGTGGYEQYF. In DNA, the CDR3 is TGCGCCAGCAGCCCCGGGACAGGGGGCTACGAGCAGTACTTC.

The chain links TRBV2 to TRBJ1-4; the D is unclear. V lost 5 bases, J lost 8 bases, and 18 bases lay in between. CDR1 SNHLY and CDR2 FYNNEI come from the germline V gene. The CDR3 has 15 amino acids. The CDR3 loop is CASSPDVATQEKLFF. The CDR3 DNA follows: TGTGCCAGCAGTCCCGATGTGGCGACTCAGGAAAAACTGTTTTTT.

This chain connects TRBV18 to TRBJ2-2, with a tentative D call TRBD1 (6 bases). CDR3 size: 14 residues. Trimming took off 6 bases at V and 4 bases at J, with 12 bases between the two ends. Germline V CDR1 and CDR2: KGHSH, LQKENI. This chain's CDR3 is CASSPGAATGELFF. The CDR3, as DNA: TGTGCCAGCTCGCCAGGGGCGGCCACCGGGGAGCTGTTTTTT.

V usage is TRBV7-2 and J usage is TRBJ2-5; 7 nucleotides line up with TRBD2. J was trimmed by 5 bases and V by 5 bases; bases with no gene match: 11. CDR1 is SGHTA and CDR2 is FQGNSA in the germline V gene. The CDR3 is 15 residues long. CDR3 nucleotides: TGTGCCAGCAGCCAGATGGGGGACTACCGGGAGACCCAGTACTTC. This gives the protein CASSQMGDYRETQYF.

This clone was seen a handful of times. V usage is TRBV7-6 and J usage is TRBJ2-5, with D tentatively TRBD2 (5 bases). Germline CDR1 is SGHVS and CDR2 is FNYEAQ. Trimming shortened V by 1 base and J by 4 bases, and 10 bases separated the two germline ends. This CDR3 is built from 14 residues. DNA for the CDR3: TGTGCCAGCAGCTTAGAAAGTCGGGGAGAGACCCAGTACTTC. Amino acids: CASSLESRGETQYF.

The chain is built from TRBV11-1 and TRBJ2-4, with TRBD2 matching over 13 bases. The CDR3 spans 18 residues. Germline assignment: CDR1 SGHAT and CDR2 FQDESV (reference sequence). V gave up 4 bases and J gave up 6 bases; unmatched junction bases: 12. CDR3 sequence (DNA): TGTGCCAGCAGCTCGCTGGGACTAGCGGGGCCAGAGGTAAACATTCAGTACTTC. It codes for CASSSLGLAGPEVNIQYF.

This clone showed up just once. The CDR3 loop is CASSYKGGRGEHEQFF. For the CDR3, the DNA is TGTGCCAGCAGCTATAAGGGCGGGAGGGGTGAGCATGAGCAGTTCTTC. The gene calls are TRBV7-2 and TRBJ2-1, with TRBD2 matching 9 bases. This CDR3 spans 16 amino acids. The germline V gene encodes CDR1 SGHTA and CDR2 FQGNSA. V shed 4 bases and J 8 bases; nucleotides not matched to a gene: 12.

The chain links TRBV15 to TRBJ2-7; 10 bases fit TRBD2. The junction had 11 bases not matched to a gene; V was cut back by 4 bases and J by 2 bases. Germline V gene data show CDR1 as LNHNV and CDR2 as YYDKDF (reference sequence). The length of the CDR3 is 17 residues. CDR3 DNA sequence: TGTGCCACCAGCAATCACTTAGGGCTAGCGGGGGCCTACGAGCAGTACTTC. Protein sequence: CATSNHLGLAGAYEQYF.

Worth noting for this clone: At one end the junction does not follow the germline gene, possibly because of a read error. The chain employs TRBV7-7 and TRBJ2-1, with TRBD2 identical over 16 bases. The germline V gene encodes CDR1 SSHAT and CDR2 FNYEAQ (reference sequence). The length of the CDR3 is 19 residues. The CDR3 region has the DNA TGTGCTAGCAGCCCGGGACTAGCGGGAGGGCTGAGCTCCTACAATGAGCAGTTCTTC. It is translated as CASSPGLAGGLSSYNEQFF. The full variable domain, completed using reference TRBV7-7 and TRBJ2-1, is GAGVSQSPRYKVTKRGQDVTLRCDPISSHATLYWYQQALGQGPEFLTYFNYEAQPDKSGLPSDRFSAERPEGSISTLTIQRTEQRDSAMYRCASSPGLAGGLSSYNEQFFGPGTRLTVL.

This clone was seen only a few times. The genes are TRBV7-3 and TRBJ1-1; D perhaps matches TRBD1 (5 bases). The CDR3 length is 15 residues. Trimming removed 1 base at V and 4 bases at J, with 13 bases between. Germline assignment: CDR1 SGHTA and CDR2 FQGTGA. CDR3 sequence: CASSLNGGGSTEAFF. CDR3 in DNA: TGTGCCAGCAGCTTAAATGGGGGAGGGAGCACTGAAGCTTTCTTT.

This clone appeared a few times. The chain employs TRBV4-1 and TRBJ2-7, with a tentative D call TRBD2 (5 bases). The CDR3 is made up of 14 amino acids. Trimming took 1 base from V and 2 from J, leaving 9 bases between them. Germline V lookup: CDR1 MGHRA, CDR2 YSYEKL. Here the CDR3 DNA reads TGCGCCAGCAGCCAAGTGGAACTAGCCTACGAGCAGTACTTC. Its protein is CASSQVELAYEQYF.

The gene calls are TRBV18 and TRBJ2-3; 9 bases are a match to TRBD2. The CDR3 is 15 residues long. The V gene end was trimmed by 6 bases and the J gene end by 2 bases; junction bases not matched to a gene: 6. Per germline, CDR1 KGHSH and CDR2 LQKENI. The chain's CDR3 is CASSIWTSATDTQYF. The CDR3, as DNA: TGTGCCAGCTCCATCTGGACTAGCGCCACAGATACGCAGTATTTT.

This clone has a single count. One end of the junction is discordant with germline, which a read error may explain. The chain recombines TRBV6-1 with TRBJ2-4; TRBD1 agrees at 10 bases. Germline-derived CDR1 and CDR2 are MNHNS and SASEGT. The CDR3 spans 15 residues. In DNA form, the CDR3 reads TGTGCCAGCAGCGAGGGGACAGGGGACAAAAACAGTCAGTACTTC. As protein: CASSEGTGDKNSQYF.